The present T cell receptor (beta chain) was sequenced within a study of T cell repertoires in cytomegalovirus infection. Study-wide background: Indications of both CMV infection and matching HLA type were provided by public TCR beta signatures.

The study's findings and limits: Using cumulative public TCR beta family frequency, the authors identified those who carried CMV together with the relevant HLA. Clonotypes of TCR beta that were HLA-C-restricted and CMV-specific dominated the ex vivo response.

At least ten counts were recorded for this clonotype. Its antigen is as yet unknown. Trimming took off 1 base at V and 6 bases at J, with 6 bases between the two ends. This CDR3 region has 13 residues. One entry per CDR3 protein, called by TCRdb with MiXCR from the reads. The sample has approximately 500,000 distinct CDR3 sequences; approximately 10% are singletons. Input material: PBMCs. The V and J genes are TRBV12-3 or TRBV12-4 and TRBJ1-4; D is unresolved. The TCR sequence derives from a human donor in good health (CMV status not recorded). Some clones in this sample may be carry-over from other donors' samples. CDR3 in DNA: TGTGCCAGCAGTTTAGATGCGGATGAAAAACTGTTTTTT. Amino acid sequence: CASSLDADEKLFF.